This T cell receptor (beta chain) was recovered during a study of shared clonotypes between healthy human individuals. CDR1 and CDR2 (germline): MRHNA, SNTAGT. The CDR3 is made up of 12 amino acids. V shed 2 bases, J shed 12 bases, and the junction held 3 bases outside the gene matches. CD45RO negativity and positive selection for CCR7 defined naive CD8 cells, a population that excluded terminally differentiated effector memory CD45RA+ cells. Clones were sequenced by immunoSEQ multiplex PCR, and TCRdb holds only the in-frame ones, with some missing. The data show some 2.1 million clones, over 85% seen once.

This receptor was obtained from a man aged 18 to 30 in good health. Some clones in this sample may be carry-over from other donors' samples. The specimen sequenced was naive CD8+ T cells from PBMCs. V and J are TRBV6-4 and TRBJ2-1, with TRBD1 matching over 8 bases. The CDR3 protein is CASSDRGTGQFF. Here the CDR3 DNA reads TGTGCCAGCAGTGACCGCGGGACAGGGCAGTTCTTC.